This T cell receptor beta chain stems from a study of T cell responses to AZD1222 COVID-19 vaccine. TCRdb's copy holds only in-frame clones and misses some; the assay was immunoSEQ multiplex PCR. The sample shows about 100,000 clones, 85% to 90% of them seen only once. This clone was counted only a few times. V shed 0 bases, J shed 0 bases, and the junction held 4 bases outside the gene matches. The germline V gene has CDR1 SGHRS and CDR2 YFSETQ. There are 16 residues in the CDR3. The sequences come from peripheral blood, collected on day 0 of AZD1222 vaccination. The chain uses TRBV5-1 and TRBJ1-1, with 8 bases that match TRBD1. This sequence originates from an adult in good health. The CDR3 is CASSLAGGSMNTEAFF. The CDR3 bases are TGCGCCAGCAGCTTGGCAGGGGGCTCCATGAACACTGAAGCTTTCTTT.